The rows below give T cell receptor beta chains drawn from one sample of a study of technical replicates of blood from a few donors. The data were produced by immunoSEQ multiplex PCR, yet TCRdb's version contains in-frame clones alone and is incomplete. The data hold over 50,000 clones, with approximately 83% observed a single time. The source material was PBMCs. Source of these receptors: a human donor in good health. Some clones in this sample may be carry-over from other donors' samples. The CDR3 runs from the conserved cysteine through the conserved F or W. Fields, in order: V gene, J gene, D gene, clone size, CDR3 protein, CDR3 DNA. D genes are given only for firm matches. Size tells how often a clone was seen (once, few, many) or the class of an expanded clone, and some rows leave it out.

v_call: TRBV5-6; j_call: TRBJ1-1; d_call: TRBD1; clone_size: .; cdr3_aa: CASSLLGTESTEAFF; cdr3_nt: TGTGCCAGCAGCTTGCTAGGGACAGAAAGCACTGAAGCTTTCTTT
v_call: TRBV19; j_call: TRBJ1-2; d_call: .; clone_size: .; cdr3_aa: CASSKEELSNYGYTF; cdr3_nt: TGTGCCAGTAGTAAGGAGGAGCTATCTAACTATGGCTACACCTTC
v_call: TRBV7-3; j_call: TRBJ2-3; d_call: TRBD2; clone_size: .; cdr3_aa: CASSLSSGRGADTQYF; cdr3_nt: TGTGCCAGCAGCTTATCTAGCGGGAGGGGAGCAGATACGCAGTATTTT
v_call: TRBV5-3; j_call: TRBJ2-7; d_call: TRBD1; clone_size: once; cdr3_aa: CARSPRQGTYEQYF; cdr3_nt: TGTGCCAGAAGCCCACGACAGGGGACCTACGAGCAGTACTTC
v_call: TRBV6-4; j_call: TRBJ2-3; d_call: .; clone_size: .; cdr3_aa: CASGRGGTGDTQYF; cdr3_nt: TGTGCCAGCGGGAGGGGGGGAACCGGAGATACGCAGTATTTT
v_call: TRBV9; j_call: TRBJ1-6; d_call: .; clone_size: few; cdr3_aa: CASSQRENSPLHF; cdr3_nt: TGTGCCAGCAGCCAACGTGAGAATTCACCCCTCCACTTT
v_call: TRBV4-2; j_call: TRBJ1-3; d_call: .; clone_size: once; cdr3_aa: CASSAQGGSGNTIYF; cdr3_nt: TGTGCCAGCAGCGCACAGGGCGGCTCTGGAAACACCATATATTTT
v_call: TRBV5-6; j_call: TRBJ1-1; d_call: TRBD1; clone_size: .; cdr3_aa: CASSLGKGGATAFF; cdr3_nt: TGTGCCAGCAGCTTGGGAAAAGGGGGCGCCACGGCTTTCTTT
v_call: TRBV6-4; j_call: TRBJ2-2; d_call: TRBD2; clone_size: .; cdr3_aa: CASSDSVSGRAGKTGELFF; cdr3_nt: TGTGCCAGCAGTGACTCGGTCTCGGGGAGGGCCGGGAAAACCGGGGAGCTGTTTTTT
v_call: TRBV5-1; j_call: TRBJ2-1; d_call: TRBD2; clone_size: .; cdr3_aa: CASSWAPGGSYNEQFF; cdr3_nt: TGCGCCAGCAGCTGGGCACCGGGGGGTTCCTACAATGAGCAGTTCTTC
v_call: TRBV4-1; j_call: TRBJ2-1; d_call: .; clone_size: .; cdr3_aa: CASSQGQVDEQFF; cdr3_nt: TGCGCCAGCAGCCAAGGACAGGTCGATGAGCAGTTCTTC
v_call: TRBV29-1; j_call: TRBJ2-7; d_call: .; clone_size: .; cdr3_aa: CSVAGESYEQYF; cdr3_nt: TGCAGCGTTGCAGGGGAATCCTACGAGCAGTACTTC
v_call: TRBV5-1; j_call: TRBJ2-3; d_call: .; clone_size: once; cdr3_aa: CASSLEDTQYF; cdr3_nt: TGCGCCAGCAGCCTAGAGGATACGCAGTATTTT
v_call: TRBV13; j_call: TRBJ2-7; d_call: TRBD1; clone_size: .; cdr3_aa: CASSLDRGREQYF; cdr3_nt: TGTGCCAGCAGCTTGGACAGGGGTAGGGAGCAGTACTTC
v_call: TRBV5-4; j_call: TRBJ2-7; d_call: TRBD2; clone_size: .; cdr3_aa: CASSLGGRDYEQYF; cdr3_nt: TGTGCCAGCAGCTTGGGCGGGAGGGACTACGAGCAGTACTTC
v_call: TRBV5-1; j_call: TRBJ2-1; d_call: TRBD1; clone_size: .; cdr3_aa: CASSPGGARSYNEQFF; cdr3_nt: TGCGCCAGCAGCCCAGGGGGTGCTCGCTCCTACAATGAGCAGTTCTTC
v_call: TRBV7-9; j_call: TRBJ1-2; d_call: .; clone_size: .; cdr3_aa: CASSLQGGYGYTF; cdr3_nt: TGTGCCAGCAGCCTTCAGGGTGGCTATGGCTACACCTTC
v_call: TRBV7-6; j_call: TRBJ2-3; d_call: .; clone_size: .; cdr3_aa: CASRSGIRGPDTQYF; cdr3_nt: TGTGCCAGCAGATCGGGGATCAGAGGCCCAGATACGCAGTATTTT
v_call: TRBV4-2; j_call: TRBJ2-7; d_call: TRBD2; clone_size: .; cdr3_aa: CASSQVVAGGYSSYEQYF; cdr3_nt: TGTGCCAGCAGCCAAGTGGTAGCGGGGGGCTATAGCTCCTACGAGCAGTACTTC
v_call: TRBV5-6; j_call: TRBJ1-5; d_call: .; clone_size: .; cdr3_aa: CASSLTVSQPQHF; cdr3_nt: TGTGCCAGCAGCTTGACAGTTAGTCAGCCCCAGCATTTT
v_call: TRBV29-1; j_call: TRBJ2-1; d_call: TRBD1; clone_size: .; cdr3_aa: CSVEQGGFSNEQFF; cdr3_nt: TGCAGCGTGGAACAGGGGGGATTTAGCAATGAGCAGTTCTTC
v_call: TRBV27; j_call: TRBJ1-6; d_call: TRBD1; clone_size: .; cdr3_aa: CASSSWDRLNSPLHF; cdr3_nt: TGTGCCAGCAGTTCTTGGGACAGACTTAATTCACCCCTCCACTTT
v_call: TRBV19; j_call: TRBJ1-5; d_call: .; clone_size: .; cdr3_aa: CATSDSSNQPQHF; cdr3_nt: TGTGCCACCTCAGACAGTAGCAATCAGCCCCAGCATTTT
v_call: TRBV19; j_call: TRBJ2-2; d_call: .; clone_size: .; cdr3_aa: CASSMRGPSTGELFF; cdr3_nt: TGTGCCAGTAGTATGCGGGGGCCCTCCACCGGGGAGCTGTTTTTT
v_call: TRBV9; j_call: TRBJ2-7; d_call: .; clone_size: .; cdr3_aa: CASSVGDRGWYEQYF; cdr3_nt: TGTGCCAGCAGCGTAGGAGACCGGGGTTGGTACGAGCAGTACTTC
v_call: TRBV9; j_call: TRBJ1-2; d_call: TRBD1; clone_size: .; cdr3_aa: CASSRGQGRVDGYTF; cdr3_nt: TGTGCCAGCAGCCGAGGACAGGGGCGAGTTGATGGCTACACCTTC
v_call: TRBV5-1; j_call: TRBJ2-7; d_call: TRBD1; clone_size: .; cdr3_aa: CASSPGQGRKSEQYF; cdr3_nt: TGCGCCAGCAGCCCAGGACAGGGACGAAAAAGCGAGCAGTACTTC
v_call: TRBV5-1; j_call: TRBJ1-1; d_call: .; clone_size: .; cdr3_aa: CASTQGMNTEAFF; cdr3_nt: TGCGCCAGCACCCAGGGCATGAACACTGAAGCTTTCTTT
v_call: TRBV7-9; j_call: TRBJ2-2; d_call: TRBD2; clone_size: .; cdr3_aa: CASSSPGGTGELFF; cdr3_nt: TGTGCCAGCAGCTCCCCGGGGGGCACCGGGGAGCTGTTTTTT
v_call: TRBV18; j_call: TRBJ1-2; d_call: TRBD1; clone_size: .; cdr3_aa: CASSKGDRGFDGYTF; cdr3_nt: TGTGCCAGCTCGAAAGGGGACAGGGGATTCGATGGCTACACCTTC
v_call: TRBV2; j_call: TRBJ1-2; d_call: .; clone_size: .; cdr3_aa: CASILPRVNYGYTF; cdr3_nt: TGTGCCAGCATCCTCCCGAGAGTCAACTATGGCTACACCTTC
v_call: TRBV7-6; j_call: TRBJ2-2; d_call: TRBD2; clone_size: .; cdr3_aa: CASSSGLAGVPGELFF; cdr3_nt: TGTGCCAGCAGTTCGGGACTAGCGGGGGTTCCCGGGGAGCTGTTTTTT
v_call: TRBV27; j_call: TRBJ1-5; d_call: .; clone_size: .; cdr3_aa: CASSLYANSNQPQHF; cdr3_nt: TGTGCCAGCAGTTTATACGCGAATAGCAATCAGCCCCAGCATTTT